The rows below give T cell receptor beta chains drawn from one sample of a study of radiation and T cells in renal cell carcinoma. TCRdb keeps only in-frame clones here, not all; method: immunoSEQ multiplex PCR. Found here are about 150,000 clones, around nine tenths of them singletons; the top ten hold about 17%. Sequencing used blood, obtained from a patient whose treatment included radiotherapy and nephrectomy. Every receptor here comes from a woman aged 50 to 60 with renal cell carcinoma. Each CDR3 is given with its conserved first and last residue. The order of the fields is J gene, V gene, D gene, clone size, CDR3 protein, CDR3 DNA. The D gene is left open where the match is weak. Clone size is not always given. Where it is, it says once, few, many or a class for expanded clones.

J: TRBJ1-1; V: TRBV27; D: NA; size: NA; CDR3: CASSLYSRAGVEAFF; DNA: TGTGCCAGCAGTTTATATTCCCGGGCCGGCGTTGAAGCTTTCTTT
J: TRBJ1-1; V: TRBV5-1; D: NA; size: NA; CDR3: CASGTQGQTEAFF; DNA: TGCGCCAGCGGAACCCAGGGGCAAACTGAAGCTTTCTTT
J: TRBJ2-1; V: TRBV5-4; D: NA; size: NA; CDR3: CASNFQRSSDNEQFF; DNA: TGTGCCAGCAACTTCCAAAGGAGTAGCGACAATGAGCAGTTCTTC
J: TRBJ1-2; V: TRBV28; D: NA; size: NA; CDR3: CASSLAFPENYGYTF; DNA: TGTGCCAGCAGCTTAGCCTTCCCCGAAAACTATGGCTACACCTTC
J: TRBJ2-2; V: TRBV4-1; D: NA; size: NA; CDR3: CASSQADRDTGELFF; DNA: TGCGCCAGCAGCCAAGCGGATCGGGACACCGGGGAGCTGTTTTTT
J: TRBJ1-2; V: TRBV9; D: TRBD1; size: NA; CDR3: CASSVSGTAYGYTF; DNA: TGTGCCAGCAGCGTCTCCGGGACAGCTTATGGCTACACCTTC
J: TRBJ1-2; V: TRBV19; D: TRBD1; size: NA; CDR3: CASTPTGAYGYTF; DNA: TGTGCCAGTACCCCGACAGGGGCCTATGGCTACACCTTC
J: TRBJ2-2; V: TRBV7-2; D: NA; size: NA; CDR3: CASTQMPAGELFF; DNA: TGTGCCAGCACCCAAATGCCAGCCGGGGAGCTGTTTTTT
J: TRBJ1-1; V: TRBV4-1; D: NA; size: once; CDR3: CASSQVFLSVGTEAFF; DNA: TGCGCCAGCAGCCAAGTTTTTCTGTCGGTGGGCACTGAAGCTTTCTTT
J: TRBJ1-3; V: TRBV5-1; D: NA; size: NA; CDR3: CASSLAYSGLGNTIYF; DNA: TGCGCCAGCAGCTTGGCCTATTCAGGGTTGGGAAACACCATATATTTT
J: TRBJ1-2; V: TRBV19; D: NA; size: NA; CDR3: CASSIGSGVGGYTF; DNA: TGTGCCAGTAGTATAGGGTCGGGGGTAGGAGGCTACACCTTC
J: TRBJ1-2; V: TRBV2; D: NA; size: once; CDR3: CASSGASSYGYTF; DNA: TGTGCCAGCAGTGGGGCCTCCAGCTATGGCTACACCTTC